This T cell receptor (beta chain) stems from a study of OX40 agonist ivuxolimab in advanced cancers. Study results and limitations: Expanded peripheral T-cell antigen specificity went undetermined.

Regarding this clone: Its antigen is currently unknown.

Prior autoimmune disease or systemic immunosuppression barred patients. Germline V gene sequence: CDR1 MNHNY, CDR2 SVGAGI (reference sequence). There are 12 residues in the CDR3. V was cut by 6 bases and J by 9 bases, with 12 bases left in between. TCRdb's copy holds only in-frame clones and misses some; the assay was immunoSEQ multiplex PCR. This table has approximately 50,000 clones, approximately 90% appearing once. The J gene is TRBJ2-4, the V gene TRBV6-6; perhaps TRBD1 as D (5 bases). This sample comprised CD4+ or CD8+ T cells sorted from blood, obtained in a trial of the OX40 agonist ivuxolimab. This clonotype was sampled from an adult with an advanced solid tumor such as melanoma, head and neck, liver or kidney cancer. The CDR3 bases are TGTGCCAGCAGCCCCTCTGGGGCCATTCAGTACTTC. This encodes CASSPSGAIQYF.